These T cell receptor beta chains were read from a single sample in a study of T cell clonotyping in hematopoietic cell transplantation. Only in-frame clones appear in the TCRdb table, and some are missing; sequencing was by immunoSEQ multiplex PCR. The top ten clones hold approximately 51% of a sample with about 9,300 clones, approximately 84% of them seen once. The sequenced sample was PBMCs, obtained at the time of graft-versus-host disease after allogeneic stem cell transplant. The receptors originated from a male patient aged 55-69 years who had an allogeneic stem cell transplant from an unrelated donor, so the T cells may come from the graft donor. Some clones in this sample may be carry-over from other donors' samples. CDR3s include the opening cysteine and the closing phenylalanine or tryptophan. A D gene is named only where the DNA matches it firmly. Rows give clone size only sometimes, using once, few, many, or a class for an expanded clone.

D gene	V gene	J gene	clone size	CDR3 protein	CDR3 DNA
NA	TRBV4-2	TRBJ1-2	few	CASSQDATSSTGGDIHGYTF	TGTGCCAGCAGCCAAGATGCTACCTCCTCGACAGGAGGGGATATTCATGGCTACACCTTC
TRBD1	TRBV29-1	TRBJ1-2	NA	CSVPGGSVGYGYTF	TGCAGCGTACCAGGGGGCTCGGTGGGTTATGGCTACACCTTC
NA	TRBV28	TRBJ1-1	NA	CASSRRGTYEAFF	TGTGCCAGCAGCCGACGAGGGACATATGAAGCTTTCTTT
NA	TRBV2	TRBJ1-1	NA	CASSETWPNTEAFF	TGTGCCAGCAGTGAAACCTGGCCGAACACTGAAGCTTTCTTT
TRBD1	TRBV7-9	TRBJ2-7	once	CASSSSGGQTTYEQYF	TGTGCCAGCAGCTCTTCAGGGGGCCAAACAACCTACGAGCAGTACTTC
TRBD1	TRBV6-5	TRBJ1-1	NA	CASSLGQSAVGTEAFF	TGTGCCAGCAGTTTGGGACAGTCTGCGGTCGGCACTGAAGCTTTCTTT
NA	TRBV6-5	TRBJ1-5	NA	CASSYIANQPQHF	TGTGCCAGCAGTTATATCGCCAATCAGCCCCAGCATTTT
TRBD1	TRBV7-2	TRBJ1-2	NA	CASSLGSDRGGNVYTF	TGTGCCAGCAGCTTAGGGAGTGACAGGGGGGGGAATGTCTACACCTTC
TRBD1	TRBV6-5	TRBJ1-3	NA	CASSRTGTGNTIYF	TGTGCCAGCAGTAGGACAGGGACTGGAAACACCATATATTTT
NA	TRBV29-1	TRBJ1-2	NA	CSVEVGYGYTF	TGCAGCGTTGAAGTGGGCTATGGCTACACCTTC
NA	TRBV5-6	TRBJ1-1	NA	CASSLVGTEAFF	TGTGCCAGCAGCCTCGTGGGCACTGAAGCTTTCTTT
NA	TRBV5-4	TRBJ1-1	NA	CASSLRGVHNPNTEAFF	TGTGCCAGCAGCCTGCGGGGGGTCCACAACCCGAACACTGAAGCTTTCTTT
NA	TRBV7-6	TRBJ2-7	NA	CASSFGEPGRNTEQYF	TGTGCCAGCAGCTTTGGGGAACCGGGACGGAACACCGAGCAGTACTTC
NA	TRBV5-6	TRBJ1-2	NA	CASSLGGSGTF	TGTGCCAGCAGCTTGGGGGGGTCGGGCACCTTC
NA	TRBV25-1	TRBJ1-6	NA	CAVRGAIRDSPLHF	TGTGCCGTACGGGGGGCCATCAGGGATTCACCCCTCCACTTT
NA	TRBV5-1	TRBJ2-3	NA	CASSLGSAITDTQYF	TGCGCCAGCAGCTTGGGAAGCGCGATCACAGATACGCAGTATTTT
TRBD1	TRBV4-1	TRBJ1-2	NA	CASSQDGTVNYGYTF	TGCGCCAGCAGCCAGGATGGGACAGTTAACTATGGCTACACCTTC
NA	TRBV6-1	TRBJ2-7	NA	CASSEASGIHEQYF	TGTGCCAGCAGTGAAGCCTCAGGTATCCACGAGCAGTACTTC
NA	TRBV5-4	TRBJ1-2	NA	CASSPGPAWTDDGYTF	TGTGCCAGCAGCCCCGGGCCTGCCTGGACCGACGATGGCTACACCTTC
NA	TRBV7-8	TRBJ1-5	NA	CASSFGADQPQHF	TGTGCCAGCAGCTTCGGAGCGGATCAGCCCCAGCATTTT
NA	TRBV5-1	TRBJ2-1	once	CASSGYQNYNEQFF	TGCGCCAGCAGCGGCTACCAGAATTACAATGAGCAGTTCTTC
TRBD1	TRBV5-4	TRBJ2-7	NA	CASSDRGHEQYF	TGTGCCAGTTCGGACAGGGGCCACGAGCAGTACTTC
NA	TRBV2	TRBJ1-2	NA	CASSELLANYGYTF	TGTGCCAGCAGTGAATTACTAGCTAACTATGGCTACACCTTC
TRBD2	TRBV4-2	TRBJ2-7	NA	CASSQERGAGGLNEQYF	TGTGCCAGCAGCCAAGAAAGAGGAGCGGGGGGGCTGAATGAGCAGTACTTC
NA	TRBV7-2	TRBJ1-2	NA	CASSLSAGTYGYTF	TGTGCCAGCAGCTTAAGCGCAGGGACCTATGGCTACACCTTC
NA	TRBV29-1	TRBJ1-2	once	CSVELDNYGYTF	TGCAGCGTTGAACTGGATAACTATGGCTACACCTTC
NA	TRBV4-2	TRBJ2-5	NA	CASSQGPGGEVQETQYF	TGTGCCAGCAGCCAAGGTCCGGGGGGCGAAGTACAAGAGACCCAGTACTTC
TRBD1	TRBV7-9	TRBJ1-2	few	CASSLNGDRGLYGYTF	TGTGCCAGCAGCTTAAATGGGGACAGGGGCCTGTATGGCTACACCTTC
NA	TRBV2	TRBJ1-3	NA	CASSLERAGNTIYF	TGTGCCAGCAGTCTAGAAAGAGCTGGAAACACCATATATTTT
NA	TRBV9	TRBJ2-3	NA	CASARLEFTDTQYF	TGTGCCAGCGCCAGATTGGAGTTCACAGATACGCAGTATTTT
TRBD2	TRBV4-3	TRBJ2-3	NA	CASSQDPFGGAPDTQYF	TGCGCCAGCAGCCAAGATCCCTTCGGGGGGGCGCCAGATACGCAGTATTTT
TRBD1	TRBV5-6	TRBJ2-7	NA	CASSLDRGPYEQYF	TGTGCCAGCAGCTTGGACAGGGGGCCCTACGAGCAGTACTTC
NA	TRBV28	TRBJ1-2	NA	CASRPDNYGYTF	TGTGCCAGCAGACCCGATAACTATGGCTACACCTTC
NA	TRBV20-1	TRBJ2-1	NA	CSTHSLGLQFF	TGCAGTACTCACTCTCTGGGTTTACAGTTCTTC
NA	TRBV28	TRBJ1-1	NA	CASSLIVANTEAFF	TGTGCCAGCAGTCTAATAGTTGCGAACACTGAAGCTTTCTTT
NA	TRBV5-1	TRBJ2-5	NA	CASSSDSIQETQYF	TGCGCCAGCAGTTCCGACAGCATTCAAGAGACCCAGTACTTC
NA	TRBV5-1	TRBJ1-1	NA	CASSLEWTVNTEAFF	TGCGCCAGCAGCTTGGAATGGACAGTGAACACTGAAGCTTTCTTT
NA	TRBV5-1	TRBJ1-2	NA	CASSLVGYGYTF	TGCGCCAGCAGCTTGGTTGGGTATGGCTACACCTTC
NA	TRBV27	TRBJ2-7	NA	CASSPFNSYEQYF	TGTGCCAGCAGTCCTTTTAACTCCTACGAGCAGTACTTC
TRBD1	TRBV10-1	TRBJ1-1	NA	CASSKGQVEAFF	TGCGCCAGCAGTAAAGGACAGGTTGAAGCTTTCTTT
TRBD1	TRBV2	TRBJ2-5	NA	CASIDRVLLETQYF	TGTGCCAGCATAGACAGGGTGCTGTTGGAGACCCAGTACTTC
TRBD1	TRBV5-8	TRBJ1-2	NA	CASSLGDSKLNYGYTF	TGTGCCAGCAGCTTGGGGGACAGCAAACTTAACTATGGCTACACCTTC
NA	TRBV27	TRBJ2-7	NA	CASSPHEDATYEQYF	TGTGCCAGCAGTCCACATGAAGATGCAACCTACGAGCAGTACTTC
NA	TRBV14	TRBJ1-1	once	CASSGWRRTDQVDTEAFF	TGTGCCAGCAGCGGATGGAGGCGGACCGACCAGGTGGACACTGAAGCTTTCTTT
TRBD1	TRBV19	TRBJ1-5	NA	CASRDRSSNQPQHF	TGTGCCAGCCGGGACAGATCTAGCAATCAGCCCCAGCATTTT
NA	TRBV5-4	TRBJ2-2	NA	CASRSDSHTGELFF	TGTGCCAGCAGGTCCGACAGTCATACCGGGGAGCTGTTTTTT
TRBD2	TRBV2	TRBJ2-3	NA	CASTRDSGRADTQYF	TGTGCCAGCACCCGAGACAGCGGGAGGGCAGATACGCAGTATTTT
NA	TRBV27	TRBJ1-6	NA	CASSLESTNSPLHF	TGTGCCAGCAGTTTAGAGTCGACGAATTCACCCCTCCACTTT
NA	TRBV9	TRBJ2-2	NA	CASSVVTGNTGELFF	TGTGCCAGCAGCGTAGTAACAGGGAACACCGGGGAGCTGTTTTTT
TRBD2	TRBV7-2	TRBJ2-3	NA	CASSRLAGLEDTQYF	TGTGCCAGCAGCCGGTTAGCGGGGTTGGAAGATACGCAGTATTTT
TRBD1	TRBV19	TRBJ2-7	few	CASNRDSKLLLDEQYF	TGTGCCAGTAACCGGGACAGCAAACTACTATTAGACGAGCAGTACTTC
NA	TRBV14	TRBJ2-3	NA	CASSHTDTQYF	TGTGCCAGCAGCCACACAGATACGCAGTATTTT
NA	TRBV6-1	TRBJ1-1	large	CASSEVSYTEAFF	TGTGCCAGCAGTGAGGTGTCGTACACTGAAGCTTTCTTT
TRBD1	TRBV7-2	TRBJ1-5	few	CASSFTGVNQPQHF	TGTGCCAGCAGCTTCACAGGGGTCAATCAGCCCCAGCATTTT